This passage covers 23 T cell receptor beta chains from one sample sequenced in a study of long-term antiretroviral therapy in people with HIV. With survey level as its setting, the immunoSEQ assay was v3.0. The table came from immunoSEQ multiplex PCR; TCRdb's copy has only in-frame clones and leaves some out. The sample has about 15,000 clones; about 78% are singletons. The material sequenced was unsorted PBMCs, taken about 3.2 years after starting antiretroviral therapy. Receptors originate from a woman between 40 and 50 years old with HIV.

The rearrangement uses TRBV25-1 and TRBJ1-1, with 10 bases aligning to TRBD1. Germline V lookup: CDR1 MGHDK, CDR2 SYGVNS. With V trimmed by 5 bases and J by 5 bases, 8 bases remained unmatched. The CDR3 spans 15 residues. CDR3 residues: CASSPTDRGLTEAFF. As DNA, the CDR3 is TGTGCCAGCAGTCCTACCGACAGGGGGCTTACTGAAGCTTTCTTT.

The chain's CDR3 is CASSLRQGAAYSPLHF. The CDR3 DNA follows: TGTGCCAGCAGTTTACGGCAGGGGGCCGCTTATTCACCCCTCCACTTT. The chain is built from TRBV28 and TRBJ1-6; 8 nucleotides align to TRBD1. The trim removed 2 bases at V and 8 bases at J, leaving 8 bases unmatched. Germline V gives CDR1 MDHEN, CDR2 SYDVKM. CDR3 length: 16 residues.

The V and J genes are TRBV7-9 and TRBJ2-5; 14 bases agree with TRBD2. Unmatched junction bases numbered 2, after V lost 6 bases and J lost 2 bases. The CDR3 is 15 amino acids. CDR1 is SEHNR, CDR2 FQNEAQ, per germline (reference sequence). The CDR3 loop reads CASRRTSGGQETQYF. The CDR3 DNA reads as TGTGCCAGCAGGAGGACTAGCGGGGGGCAAGAGACCCAGTACTTC.

The chain couples TRBV6-5 to TRBJ2-1; D may be TRBD2 (5 bases). V was clipped by 0 bases and J by 5 bases, with 5 bases between them. Germline V CDR1 and CDR2: MNHEY, SVGAGI. This CDR3 contains 13 residues. DNA of the CDR3: TGTGCCAGCAGTTACTCGAGGGACAATGAGCAGTTCTTC. It yields the protein CASSYSRDNEQFF.

Regarding this clone: Germline is not matched at one junction end, which may reflect a read error. The genes are TRBV11-2 and TRBJ1-1; a possible D gene is TRBD1 (6 bases). The CDR3 covers 16 residues. The germline gives CDR1 SGHAT, CDR2 FQNNGV. CDR3 loop: CASSLDGQFLNTEAFF. In DNA form, the CDR3 reads TGTGCCAGCAGCCTAGATGGACAGTTTTTGAACACTGAAGCTTTCTTT. Supplemented by reference TRBV11-2 and TRBJ1-1, the full variable domain reads EAGVAQSPRYKIIEKRQSVAFWCNPISGHATLYWYQQILGQGPKLLIQFQNNGVVDDSQLPKDRFSAERLKGVDSTLKIQPAKLEDSAVYLCASSLDGQFLNTEAFFGQGTRLTVV.

The V call is TRBV7-9, the J call TRBJ2-7; D perhaps matches TRBD2 (6 bases). The CDR3 has 12 residues. V was shortened by 3 bases and J by 10 bases, with 13 bases between the two germline ends. Germline lookup yields CDR1 SEHNR and CDR2 FQNEAQ (reference sequence). Written as DNA, the CDR3 is TGTGCCAGCAGCTTCGAGGAGGGGAATCAGTACTTC. This encodes CASSFEEGNQYF.

The chain combines TRBV5-6 with TRBJ2-7; 9 bases agree with TRBD1. The ends lost 4 bases at V and 5 bases at J; junction bases unmatched: 13. The CDR3 consists of 16 residues. CDR1 and CDR2 from the germline V gene are SGHDT and YYEEEE. Written as DNA, the CDR3 is TGTGCCAGCAGCGTTCTTGTCGGGACAGGGCTCCACGAGCAGTACTTC. Amino acid sequence: CASSVLVGTGLHEQYF. The full variable domain, rest sourced from reference TRBV5-6 and TRBJ2-7, is DAGVTQSPTHLIKTRGQQVTLRCSPKSGHDTVSWYQQALGQGPQFIFQYYEEEERQRGNFPDRFSGHQFPNYSSELNVNALLLGDSALYLCASSVLVGTGLHEQYFGPGTRLTVT.

The chain carries TRBV9 and TRBJ2-5; 8 nucleotides agree with TRBD2. Germline-derived CDR1 and CDR2 are SGDLS and YYNGEE. After removal of 0 bases from V and 0 bases from J, the junction contained 10 bases not matched to a gene. This CDR3 comprises 18 residues. The CDR3 coding sequence is TGTGCCAGCAGCGTAGATAGTCGGAGCGGGGGTTACCAAGAGACCCAGTACTTC. This gives the protein CASSVDSRSGGYQETQYF.

This clone occurred a few times. The genes are TRBV7-9 and TRBJ1-5; 9 nucleotides line up with TRBD1. Trimming removed 5 bases from V and 7 bases from J; junction bases left unmatched: 3. This CDR3 is built from 13 residues. Germline CDR1 SEHNR, CDR2 FQNEAQ (reference sequence). The CDR3 DNA reads TGTGCCAGCAGCACAGGGGGCTGGCAGCCCCAGCATTTT. Protein sequence: CASSTGGWQPQHF.

In its sample, this clone was seen once. The genes are TRBV29-1 and TRBJ2-3; 12 bases map to TRBD2. With V trimmed by 3 bases and J by 4 bases, 14 bases remained unmatched. The CDR3 consists of 18 residues. Germline CDR1 is SQVTM and CDR2 is ANQGSEA. The CDR3 nucleotides are TGCAGCGTTGAGGGGACTAGCGGGCGGGCCCTAATTGCAGATACGCAGTATTTT. It specifies CSVEGTSGRALIADTQYF.

The CDR3 DNA sequence: TGCGCCAGCAGCCAAAGGGGGGGATATGGCTACACCTTC. Translation: CASSQRGGYGYTF. This sequence joins TRBV10-2 and TRBJ1-2; a weak D match, TRBD1 (6 bases). V shed 6 bases and J shed 5 bases, with 13 bases lying between them. Germline CDR1 WSHSY, CDR2 SAAADI. The CDR3 is made up of 13 amino acids.

This clone has more than one count but fewer than ten. The chain uses TRBV5-1 and TRBJ1-5, with D possibly TRBD1 on 5 matching bases. V shed 2 bases and J shed 4 bases, with 13 bases lying between them. The CDR3 is 15 amino acids. Germline CDR1 SGHRS, CDR2 YFSETQ. CDR3 nucleotide sequence: TGCGCCAGCAGCTTATACGGGACCGAGAATCAGCCCCAGCATTTT. It translates to CASSLYGTENQPQHF.

This clone was detected a few times. V is TRBV4-2 and J is TRBJ2-1; a weak D match, TRBD1 (5 bases). V was trimmed by 0 bases and J by 2 bases, leaving 11 bases between them. Germline V gene data show CDR1 as LGHNA and CDR2 as YNFKEQ. The CDR3 spans 16 residues. The CDR3 DNA is TGTGCCAGCAGCCAAGATTCGCAGGGTACCTACAATGAGCAGTTCTTC. It yields the protein CASSQDSQGTYNEQFF.

The rearrangement joins TRBV5-1 to TRBJ1-2, with D possibly TRBD1 on 5 matching bases. This CDR3 region has 15 residues. V shed 0 bases and J shed 5 bases, with 14 bases lying between them. Germline V gene data show CDR1 as SGHRS and CDR2 as YFSETQ. The CDR3 protein is CASSLEEGRVYGYTF. The CDR3 region has the DNA TGCGCCAGCAGCTTGGAAGAGGGGCGGGTTTATGGCTACACCTTC.

The V call is TRBV19, the J call TRBJ2-3; D unresolved. The CDR3 runs 14 residues. The V gene's germline CDR1 is LNHDA and CDR2 SQIVND (reference sequence). V lost 3 bases, J lost 0 bases, and 7 bases lay in between. This CDR3 is CASSILGSTDTQYF. Written as DNA, the CDR3 is TGTGCCAGTAGTATTCTGGGGAGCACAGATACGCAGTATTTT.

This clone was observed once. CDR3 nucleotides: TGCAGCCTGCGGGGGGTCACAGATACGCAGTATTTT. Protein product: CSLRGVTDTQYF. V is TRBV29-1 and J is TRBJ2-3; 8 bases line up with TRBD2. This CDR3 region has 12 residues. Germline V gene sequence: CDR1 SQVTM, CDR2 ANQGSEA. V was clipped by 8 bases and J by 2 bases; unmatched bases: 3.

This clone occurred a few times. The chain couples TRBV7-6 to TRBJ2-7, with D perhaps assigned TRBD1 or TRBD2 (5 bases each). The CDR3 contains 13 residues. Trimming left V 5 bases short and J 6 bases short, with 14 bases between. Germline V CDR1 and CDR2: SGHVS, FNYEAQ. The CDR3 loop is CASSPPYGTEQYF. CDR3 nucleotides: TGTGCCAGCAGCCCCCCCTACGGGACCGAGCAGTACTTC.

This rearrangement joins TRBV4-3 to TRBJ1-5; 8 nucleotides line up with TRBD1. The V segment lost 5 bases and the J segment 3 bases; nucleotides outside the gene matches: 3. The germline gives CDR1 LGHNA, CDR2 YSLEER. The CDR3 runs to 14 residues. CDR3 in amino acids: CASSYRGNNQPQHF. In DNA, the CDR3 is TGCGCCAGCAGCTACAGGGGGAACAATCAGCCCCAGCATTTT.

This rearrangement joins TRBV5-1 to TRBJ2-3; 9 bases align to TRBD2. CDR1 and CDR2 (germline): SGHRS, YFSETQ. V trimming: 0 bases; J trimming: 6 bases; junction bases outside the gene matches: 8. The length of the CDR3 is 16 residues. The CDR3 sequence is CASSLAVAGAGDTQYF. In nucleotides, the CDR3 is TGCGCCAGCAGCTTGGCGGTAGCGGGGGCTGGGGATACGCAGTATTTT. Full variable domain (remainder filled in from reference TRBV5-1 and TRBJ2-3): KAGVTQTPRYLIKTRGQQVTLSCSPISGHRSVSWYQQTPGQGLQFLFEYFSETQRNKGNFPGRFSGRQFSNSRSEMNVSTLELGDSALYLCASSLAVAGAGDTQYFGPGTRLTVL.

The genes are TRBV9 and TRBJ1-2; a possible D gene is TRBD1 (6 bases). The CDR3 consists of 15 residues. V dropped 0 bases and J dropped 4 bases, with 13 bases sitting between them. CDR1 and CDR2 (germline): SGDLS, YYNGEE. The CDR3 DNA is TGTGCCAGCAGCGTAGGGGTAGGGGGAAGCTATGGCTACACCTTC. Protein sequence: CASSVGVGGSYGYTF.

The chain uses TRBV6-6 and TRBJ1-4; 12 positions agree with TRBD1. CDR1 is MNHNY, CDR2 SVGAGI, per germline (reference sequence). This CDR3 has 16 amino acids. V was pared by 6 bases and J by 5 bases, with 7 bases of the junction left unmatched. CDR3 DNA: TGTGCCAGCAGCACGGGACAGGGGGCGCGGAATGAAAAACTGTTTTTT. Translating gives CASSTGQGARNEKLFF.

The rearrangement links TRBV5-1 to TRBJ1-1; D is uncertain. V was shortened by 0 bases and J by 0 bases, with 9 bases between the two germline ends. The CDR3 runs 15 residues. CDR1 and CDR2 (germline): SGHRS, YFSETQ. CDR3 in amino acids: CASSLGHSLNTEAFF. The CDR3 region has the DNA TGCGCCAGCAGCTTGGGGCATTCGCTGAACACTGAAGCTTTCTTT.

The gene calls are TRBV27 and TRBJ1-3; D not resolved. CDR1 is MNHEY, CDR2 SMNVEV, per germline (reference sequence). CDR3 size: 14 residues. Trimming removed 5 bases from V and 3 bases from J, with 11 bases in between. The CDR3 nucleotides read TGTGCCAGCAGTGAAAGGACCGGTGGAAACACCATATATTTT. It codes for CASSERTGGNTIYF.